This T cell receptor (beta chain) was recovered during a study of T cell responses to AZD1222 COVID-19 vaccine. General study findings and limits: Spike-specific TCR repertoires showed rising breadth and depth after two AZD1222 doses. A reported finding is that nearly half of spike-specific TCRs target unmutated variant regions. Spike-spanning, vaccine-associated CD4 TCRs were dominant at 160-218 and 743-854. White British donors predominated, females outnumbered males, and clonal diversity was possibly underestimated.

Germline loops: CDR1 SEHNR, CDR2 FQNEAQ (reference sequence). The CDR3 is made up of 16 amino acids. The ends were cut back, 1 base at V and 5 bases at J, with 17 bases in the middle. In the case of this clone: Antigen specificity is unknown.

TCRdb's copy holds only in-frame clones and misses some; the assay was immunoSEQ multiplex PCR. The sample shows 75,000 to 100,000 clones, around 88% of them seen only once. The sequences come from peripheral blood, collected on day 0 of AZD1222 vaccination. The receptor was derived from an adult in good health. The rearrangement uses TRBV7-9 and TRBJ1-1; D possibly corresponds to TRBD1 (5 bases). CDR3 amino acids: CASSLVGPSEGTEAFF. Here the CDR3 DNA reads TGTGCCAGCAGCTTAGTGGGACCTTCGGAAGGGACTGAAGCTTTCTTT.